These 27 T cell receptor beta chains were sequenced from one sample in a study of OX40 agonist ivuxolimab in advanced cancers. Method: immunoSEQ multiplex PCR; TCRdb's copy keeps in-frame clones and lacks some. The table includes roughly 49,000 clones, about 80% detected once. This sample comprised CD4+ or CD8+ T cells sorted from blood, obtained in a trial of the OX40 agonist ivuxolimab. These receptors all come from an adult with an advanced solid tumor such as melanoma, head and neck, liver or kidney cancer.

This rearrangement joins TRBV9 to TRBJ2-1; 8 nucleotides agree with TRBD2. Per the germline V gene, CDR1 is SGDLS and CDR2 is YYNGEE. The CDR3 has 15 amino acids. Germline trimming cut 5 bases from V and 2 bases from J; bases unmatched to any gene: 6. CDR3 in amino acids: CASSGSGSAYNEQFF. In nucleotides, the CDR3 is TGTGCCAGCAGTGGGAGCGGGAGTGCCTACAATGAGCAGTTCTTC.

The rearrangement joins TRBV13 to TRBJ2-7; 12 positions match TRBD2. Looked up from germline, CDR1 is PRHDT and CDR2 is FYEKMQ (reference sequence). The CDR3 covers 14 residues. With V trimmed by 5 bases and J by 12 bases, 11 bases remained unmatched. Here the CDR3 reads CASSRRLAGVRRYF. In nucleotides, the CDR3 is TGTGCCAGCAGCCGACGACTAGCGGGAGTTCGCAGGTACTTC.

This chain connects TRBV5-1 to TRBJ1-4, with TRBD1 matching 7 bases. The V gene's germline CDR1 is SGHRS and CDR2 YFSETQ. This CDR3 has 13 residues. Losses at the gene ends were 4 bases for V and 6 bases for J; bases not matched to a gene: 3. CDR3 nucleotides: TGCGCCAGCAGCGTAGGGACAGATGAAAAACTGTTTTTT. It codes for CASSVGTDEKLFF.

The sample holds one count of this clone. The V call is TRBV27, the J call TRBJ2-7; TRBD1 aligns across 8 bases. The CDR3 spans 17 residues. CDR1 is MNHEY and CDR2 is SMNVEV in the germline V gene (reference sequence). J gave up 2 bases and V 5 bases, and 14 bases lay outside the gene matches. The CDR3 reads CASSPFITGGLTYEQYF. CDR3 sequence (DNA): TGTGCCAGCAGTCCGTTTATCACAGGGGGACTTACCTACGAGCAGTACTTC.

J is TRBJ2-1 and V is TRBV19; no clear D gene. The CDR3 sequence is 14 residues long. V gave up 10 bases and J gave up 0 bases, with 13 bases separating them. Germline-derived CDR1 and CDR2 are LNHDA and SQIVND (reference sequence). The DNA of the CDR3 is TGTGCCACAAGCCGGACCCCCTCCTACAATGAGCAGTTCTTC. Translated: CATSRTPSYNEQFF.

The V and J genes are TRBV29-1 and TRBJ2-3, with 9 bases fitting TRBD1. This CDR3 region has 13 residues. Germline lookup yields CDR1 SQVTM and CDR2 ANQGSEA. V was clipped by 3 bases and J by 4 bases; unmatched bases: 2. CDR3 in DNA: TGCAGCGTTGATCGACAGGGGGCAGATACGCAGTATTTT. The encoded protein is CSVDRQGADTQYF.

This clone was seen a single time. The chain has TRBV6-6 and TRBJ1-5; 9 bases map to TRBD1. With V trimmed by 6 bases and J by 6 bases, 9 bases remained unmatched. The CDR3 loop spans 15 amino acids. Looked up from germline, CDR1 is MNHNY and CDR2 is SVGAGI (reference sequence). CDR3 nucleotide sequence: TGTGCCAGCAGACCCGGACAGGGGTTGGGTCAGCCCCAGCATTTT. Translation: CASRPGQGLGQPQHF.

Only a few counts were recorded for this clone. This chain joins TRBV6-5 and TRBJ1-2; D is unresolved. Germline V lookup: CDR1 MNHEY, CDR2 SVGAGI. The V end lost 6 bases, the J end lost 3 bases, and 14 bases lay between the germline ends. The CDR3 has 14 residues. The CDR3 bases are TGTGCCAGCAGCCTTAGGGAAAAGGACTATGGCTACACCTTC. Its translation: CASSLREKDYGYTF.

This sequence joins TRBV7-6 and TRBJ1-1; 7 nucleotides match TRBD1. The ends lost 4 bases at V and 0 bases at J; junction bases unmatched: 2. Germline loops: CDR1 SGHVS, CDR2 FNYEAQ. This CDR3 is 14 amino acids long. The DNA for the CDR3 is TGTGCCAGCAGCTCGACAGGGCTGAACACTGAAGCTTTCTTT. As protein: CASSSTGLNTEAFF.

The chain combines TRBV5-1 with TRBJ2-5; 9 bases match TRBD2. V shed 2 bases and J 2 bases; nucleotides not matched to a gene: 7. CDR1 and CDR2 (germline): SGHRS, YFSETQ. This CDR3 has 16 residues. The CDR3 sequence: CASSLRLAEGQETQYF. CDR3 coding DNA: TGCGCCAGCAGCTTAAGACTAGCGGAGGGACAAGAGACCCAGTACTTC.

This clone has only one observation. The CDR3: CASSLGHLQETQYF. As DNA, the CDR3 is TGTGCCAGCAGCTTAGGACACCTCCAAGAGACCCAGTACTTC. This chain joins TRBV7-6 and TRBJ2-5; the D is unclear. The V gene's germline CDR1 is SGHVS and CDR2 FNYEAQ. V lost 1 base, J lost 1 base, and 7 bases lay in between. This CDR3 spans 14 amino acids.

The chain recombines TRBV6-5 with TRBJ2-1, with 10 bases lining up with TRBD1. The germline V gene has CDR1 MNHEY and CDR2 SVGAGI. The length of the CDR3 is 16 residues. With 4 bases clipped from V and 7 bases from J, the junction kept 10 bases outside the gene matches. The CDR3 is CASSSDPGQGSNEQFF. The CDR3 bases are TGTGCCAGCAGTTCCGACCCGGGACAGGGGTCGAATGAGCAGTTCTTC.

This clone was picked up one time. The rearrangement uses TRBV7-2 and TRBJ2-5; 9 bases match TRBD1. Germline loops: CDR1 SGHTA, CDR2 FQGNSA. The CDR3 is 13 amino acids. The V gene end was trimmed by 5 bases and the J gene end by 3 bases; junction bases not matched to a gene: 1. CDR3 in amino acids: CASSRDREETQYF. Written as DNA, the CDR3 is TGTGCCAGCAGCCGGGACAGGGAAGAGACCCAGTACTTC. The full variable domain, completed using reference TRBV7-2 and TRBJ2-5, is GAGVSQSPSNKVTEKGKDVELRCDPISGHTALYWYRQSLGQGLEFLIYFQGNSAPDKSGLPSDRFSAERTGGSVSTLTIQRTQQEDSAVYLCASSRDREETQYFGPGTRLLVL.

The gene calls are TRBV4-1 and TRBJ2-2, with 9 bases that match TRBD2. From germline, CDR1 is MGHRA and CDR2 YSYEKL. This CDR3 region has 17 residues. V gave up 0 bases and J gave up 4 bases; unmatched junction bases: 6. CDR3 sequence: CASSQEASGRFTGELFF. CDR3 nucleotide sequence: TGCGCCAGCAGCCAAGAGGCCAGCGGGAGGTTCACCGGGGAGCTGTTTTTT.

The V call is TRBV27, the J call TRBJ2-2; weak D call: TRBD2 (5 bases). V lost 5 bases and J lost 11, with 15 bases in between. Germline V gives CDR1 MNHEY, CDR2 SMNVEV (reference sequence). This CDR3 is 13 amino acids long. DNA for the CDR3: TGTGCCAGCAGTCCGTCGGGGATACGAGAGCTGTTTTTT. This gives the protein CASSPSGIRELFF.

The J gene is TRBJ2-5, the V gene TRBV23-1, with D tentatively TRBD1 (7 bases). Being an ORF, TRBV23-1 has a function that is uncertain. CDR3 length: 14 residues. V lost 3 bases to trimming and J lost 4 bases, with 12 bases between them. DNA of the CDR3: TGCGCCAGCAGTCATTCGGGGGACAGAGAGACCCAGTACTTC. Translated, it gives CASSHSGDRETQYF.

This clone came up once. This sequence joins TRBV30 and TRBJ2-7; 8 bases agree with TRBD2. V lost 1 base and J lost 7; bases outside the gene matches: 18. Germline CDR1 reads GTSNPN; CDR2 reads SVGIG (reference sequence). This CDR3 comprises 17 residues. The CDR3 is CAWSGSAGTRPLGEQYF. Written as DNA, the CDR3 is TGTGCCTGGAGTGGATCAGCAGGGACTAGACCCCTGGGGGAGCAGTACTTC.

The gene calls are TRBV7-9 and TRBJ2-7; 9 bases are shared with TRBD1. The CDR3 extends over 14 amino acids. Germline CDR1 SEHNR, CDR2 FQNEAQ (reference sequence). Trimming cost V 3 bases and J 2 bases; bases outside gene matches: 2. CDR3 sequence: CASSFWDRAYEQYF. DNA for the CDR3: TGTGCCAGCAGCTTCTGGGACAGGGCCTACGAGCAGTACTTC.

This clone appeared a few times. This sequence joins TRBV5-1 and TRBJ1-1; D call uncertain. V lost 1 base, J lost 1 base, and 8 bases lay in between. The CDR3 runs 14 residues. Germline V gene data show CDR1 as SGHRS and CDR2 as YFSETQ. The CDR3 is CASSLILANTEAFF. As DNA, the CDR3 is TGCGCCAGCAGCTTGATACTGGCGAACACTGAAGCTTTCTTT.

By frequency in the sample, this clone is medium-sized. The chain employs TRBV5-1 and TRBJ2-1; 8 bases are a match to TRBD1. Germline V gene sequence: CDR1 SGHRS, CDR2 YFSETQ. J gave up 6 bases and V 2 bases, and 7 bases lay outside the gene matches. This CDR3 contains 15 residues. CDR3 sequence (DNA): TGCGCCAGCAGCTTTCCCGGGACAGGAGGCAATGAGCAGTTCTTC. It is translated as CASSFPGTGGNEQFF.

The rearrangement links TRBV9 to TRBJ2-7; D remains unclear. Trimming took 5 bases from V and 2 from J, leaving 14 bases between them. The CDR3 consists of 14 residues. Germline assignment: CDR1 SGDLS and CDR2 YYNGEE. The CDR3, as DNA: TGTGCCAGCAGTTCTTGGGCAACCACCTACGAGCAGTACTTC. Residues: CASSSWATTYEQYF.

The chain links TRBV6-1 to TRBJ2-5, with 12 bases that match TRBD2. Trimming removed 5 bases from V and 5 bases from J; junction bases left unmatched: 6. The CDR3 loop spans 15 amino acids. The germline gives CDR1 MNHNS, CDR2 SASEGT. CDR3 loop: CASSLAGGGQETQYF. CDR3 coding DNA: TGTGCCAGCAGTCTAGCGGGAGGGGGCCAGGAGACCCAGTACTTC.

This chain connects TRBV5-6 to TRBJ2-6; possible D gene TRBD1, 5 bases. The CDR3 totals 16 residues. Trimming removed 5 bases at V and 0 bases at J, with 12 bases between. Germline CDR1 is SGHDT and CDR2 is YYEEEE. DNA of the CDR3: TGTGCCAGCAGATGGGGCGTAGACTCTGGGGCCAACGTCCTGACTTTC. Its protein product is CASRWGVDSGANVLTF.

This chain connects TRBV20-1 to TRBJ2-3; D unresolved. Trimming took off 6 bases at V and 5 bases at J, with 9 bases between the two ends. CDR1 and CDR2 (germline): DFQATT, SNEGSKA (reference sequence). This CDR3 is built from 11 residues. The CDR3 region has the DNA TGCAGTGCCATTACGGTAGATACGCAGTATTTT. Translation gives CSAITVDTQYF.

The chain links TRBV18 to TRBJ2-1; perhaps TRBD1 as D (5 bases). Germline V lookup: CDR1 KGHSH, CDR2 LQKENI. The CDR3 spans 15 residues. Deletions cut 4 bases from V and 2 bases from J, with 12 bases between. The CDR3 here is CASSQGDPAYNEQFF. The CDR3 region has the DNA TGTGCCAGCTCACAAGGGGATCCAGCCTACAATGAGCAGTTCTTC. Full variable domain (rest looked up from reference TRBV18 and TRBJ2-1): NAGVMQNPRHLVRRRGQEARLRCSPMKGHSHVYWYRQLPEEGLKFMVYLQKENIIDESGMPKERFSAEFPKEGPSILRIQQVVRGDSAAYFCASSQGDPAYNEQFFGPGTRLTVL.

This chain uses TRBV11-3 with TRBJ2-2; no firm D call. Trimming pared 5 bases from V and 6 bases from J, leaving 16 bases between. This CDR3 has 15 residues. CDR1 is SGHNT and CDR2 is YENEEA in the germline V gene. CDR3 amino acids: CASSRGQDISGELFF. The CDR3 DNA reads as TGTGCCAGCAGCCGCGGCCAGGATATTTCCGGGGAGCTGTTTTTT.

The V gene is TRBV7-2, the J gene TRBJ2-7; D is unclear. The germline V gene encodes CDR1 SGHTA and CDR2 FQGNSA. This CDR3 is 14 amino acids long. Trimming removed 3 bases at V and 1 base at J, with 10 bases between. The CDR3 bases are TGTGCCAGCAGCTTGAGACCTAGTTCCTACGAGCAGTACTTC. Protein product: CASSLRPSSYEQYF.